This T cell receptor beta chain is from a study of immune evolution from preneoplasia to lung adenocarcinoma. Libraries were prepared by immunoSEQ multiplex PCR; TCRdb keeps only in-frame clonotypes and omits some of them. The table includes about 9,000 clones, 75% to 90% detected once. The germline V gene encodes CDR1 MGHRA and CDR2 YSYEKL. Trimming shortened V by 5 bases and J by 1 base, and 8 bases separated the two germline ends. This CDR3 is 13 amino acids long. The specimen sequenced was FFPE minimally invasive lung adenocarcinoma tissue. The chain links TRBV4-1 to TRBJ2-5; D unclear. The sequence was obtained from an older person with lung adenocarcinoma. CDR3 amino acids: CASSADGQETQYF. In DNA, the CDR3 is TGCGCCAGCAGCGCGGACGGCCAAGAGACCCAGTACTTC.